Listed here are 16 T cell receptor beta chains from one sample, sequenced in a study of blood T cells in healthy people across ages. For the second PCR, which ran for 7 to 11 cycles, a sample-barcoded 5' primer and a J-beta primer mix were used. TCRdb re-derived calls from the 5' RACE reads in MiXCR, one entry per CDR3 protein. Of hundreds of thousands of distinct CDR3 sequences in the sample, about 52% were seen once. Sequencing was carried out using blood. Receptor source: a woman aged 55-70 years in good health.

The gene calls are TRBV27 and TRBJ2-3, with 7 nucleotides matching TRBD1. The junction had 8 bases not matched to a gene; V was cut back by 3 bases and J by 2 bases. The germline CDR1 and CDR2 sequences are MNHEY and SMNVEV (reference sequence). The CDR3 runs 16 residues. CDR3 region: CASSLRTGKNTDTQYF. Written as DNA, the CDR3 is TGTGCCAGCAGTTTGCGGACAGGAAAGAACACAGATACGCAGTATTTT.

The chain carries TRBV5-6 and TRBJ1-1, with TRBD1 identical over 8 bases. This CDR3 has 16 amino acids. The V and J ends lost 3 bases and 3 bases, in that order; junction bases with no gene match: 10. Germline V CDR1 and CDR2: SGHDT, YYEEEE. The CDR3 nucleotides read TGTGCCAGCAGCTCAGGGGGCAGGGTTTGGGACACTGAAGCTTTCTTT. Protein product: CASSSGGRVWDTEAFF. Supplemented by reference TRBV5-6 and TRBJ1-1, the full variable domain reads DAGVTQSPTHLIKTRGQQVTLRCSPKSGHDTVSWYQQALGQGPQFIFQYYEEEERQRGNFPDRFSGHQFPNYSSELNVNALLLGDSALYLCASSSGGRVWDTEAFFGQGTRLTVV.

The genes are TRBV28 and TRBJ1-2; D is undetermined. The V end lost 2 bases, the J end lost 4 bases, and 14 bases lay between the germline ends. Germline V gives CDR1 MDHEN, CDR2 SYDVKM. This CDR3 has 15 residues. The CDR3 sequence: CASSLGTLQSYGYTF. CDR3 bases: TGTGCCAGCAGTTTAGGAACCCTTCAGAGCTATGGCTACACCTTC.

This sequence joins TRBV10-3 and TRBJ2-7, with D maybe TRBD2 (6 bases). Trimming pared 7 bases from V and 10 bases from J, leaving 20 bases between. CDR1 and CDR2 from the germline V gene are ENHRY and SYGVKD. The CDR3 totals 13 residues. The DNA for the CDR3 is TGTGCCATCATGAAAGGCGGGATGGGAACCCAGTACTTC. Protein product: CAIMKGGMGTQYF.

This clonotype was observed many times. This chain uses TRBV20-1 with TRBJ2-7; 8 bases are a match to TRBD2. CDR1 and CDR2 from the germline V gene are DFQATT and SNEGSKA (reference sequence). There are 11 residues in the CDR3. V was pared by 5 bases and J by 6 bases, with 3 bases of the junction left unmatched. The CDR3 reads CSAPSGSEQYF. The CDR3 region has the DNA TGCAGTGCTCCAAGCGGGAGCGAGCAGTACTTC.

The sample holds a few counts of this clonotype. This chain uses TRBV6-5 with TRBJ1-1; D is uncertain. V shed 6 bases and J shed 4 bases, with 21 bases lying between them. Germline lookup yields CDR1 MNHEY and CDR2 SVGAGI. The CDR3 consists of 16 residues. CDR3 DNA sequence: TGTGCCAGCAGACAGAAGGCCCTGGGCGGGTCCACTGAAGCTTTCTTT. This gives the protein CASRQKALGGSTEAFF.

The chain has TRBV6-6 and TRBJ2-1, with 7 bases matching TRBD1. The CDR3 is 15 amino acids. Trimming at V came to 2 bases and at J to 7 bases, leaving 8 bases not matched to a gene. The germline gives CDR1 MNHNY, CDR2 SVGAGI (reference sequence). The CDR3 here is CASSYHTGDWNEQFF. The CDR3 nucleotides are TGTGCCAGCAGTTACCATACAGGGGATTGGAATGAGCAGTTCTTC.

This clonotype was observed many times. The CDR3 nucleotides are TGTGCCAGCAGGGAAAGTGACAGGGGCCAGGGCTACACCTTC. Translated: CASRESDRGQGYTF. The genes are TRBV12-3 or TRBV12-4 and TRBJ1-2; 8 bases are shared with TRBD1. CDR3 length: 14 amino acids. Germline trimming cut 6 bases from V and 8 bases from J; bases unmatched to any gene: 11.

V is TRBV7-9 and J is TRBJ1-1; 9 positions agree with TRBD1. Germline CDR1 SEHNR, CDR2 FQNEAQ (reference sequence). V gave up 4 bases and J gave up 0 bases; unmatched junction bases: 9. The CDR3 contains 17 residues. The CDR3 nucleotides are TGTGCCAGCAGCTCGTTAAAACAGGGGGCTATGAACACTGAAGCTTTCTTT. Translated: CASSSLKQGAMNTEAFF.

As for this clonotype: No conserved phenylalanine or tryptophan ends this CDR3, so it is likely a read error. The CDR3 nucleotides are TGTGCCAGCAGCCCTGCCCGCGGGACTAGCGGGCCTAAATATTACTACGAGCAGTACTTA. Protein product: CASSPARGTSGPKYYYEQYL. V is TRBV27 and J is TRBJ2-7; 12 nucleotides match TRBD2. The CDR3 is 20 amino acids. Germline CDR1 is MNHEY and CDR2 is SMNVEV (reference sequence). Trimming took 6 bases from V and 3 from J; bases not matched to a gene: 21.

The chain employs TRBV28 and TRBJ2-3; D unresolved. The CDR3 has 13 amino acids. The V and J ends lost 2 bases and 8 bases respectively, with 11 bases between them. The germline gives CDR1 MDHEN, CDR2 SYDVKM. The CDR3 region has the DNA TGTGCCAGCAGTTTACGACTCCCGGGTACGCAGTATTTT. Encoded protein: CASSLRLPGTQYF.

Ten or more counts support this clonotype. The chain combines TRBV6-2 or TRBV6-3 with TRBJ2-1; the D gene is possibly TRBD2 (6 bases). Germline loops: CDR1 MNHEY, CDR2 SVGEGT. The ends were cut back, 6 bases at V and 8 bases at J, with 11 bases in the middle. There are 12 residues in the CDR3. The CDR3 protein is CASSQTSYEQFF. The CDR3 DNA is TGTGCCAGCAGCCAGACTAGTTATGAGCAGTTCTTC.

DNA of the CDR3: TGTGCCAGCAGCTCGGGGACAGGGATGGAGTTCTTC. The encoded protein is CASSSGTGMEFF. The chain has TRBV13 and TRBJ2-1; 9 bases match TRBD1. CDR3 length equals 12 residues. The germline gives CDR1 PRHDT, CDR2 FYEKMQ (reference sequence). V was pared by 4 bases and J by 14 bases, with 6 bases of the junction left unmatched.

The chain is built from TRBV27 and TRBJ2-1; 14 nucleotides align to TRBD2. This CDR3 is built from 17 residues. Unmatched junction bases numbered 12, after V lost 6 bases and J lost 8 bases. From germline, CDR1 is MNHEY and CDR2 SMNVEV (reference sequence). Written as DNA, the CDR3 is TGTGCCAGCAGGCGAATGTCCGGGACTAGCGGGAGCTATGAGCAGTTCTTC. Translated: CASRRMSGTSGSYEQFF.

This clonotype came up many times. This chain connects TRBV4-2 to TRBJ2-7; 7 nucleotides line up with TRBD2. V gave up 5 bases and J gave up 6 bases; unmatched junction bases: 22. The CDR3 length is 18 residues. Germline V gene data show CDR1 as LGHNA and CDR2 as YNFKEQ. CDR3 in DNA: TGTGCCAGCAGCGTAGAAACCTTGGGGGGGGTCGTGGTGAGCGAGCAGTACTTC. Translation: CASSVETLGGVVVSEQYF.

V is TRBV20-1 and J is TRBJ2-7; 12 bases agree with TRBD2. This CDR3 region has 15 residues. V lost 3 bases and J lost 4; bases outside the gene matches: 7. Germline CDR1 is DFQATT and CDR2 is SNEGSKA (reference sequence). CDR3 protein: CSASPTSGRGYEQYF. In DNA, the CDR3 is TGCAGTGCTAGCCCGACTAGCGGGAGAGGTTACGAGCAGTACTTC.